These T cell receptor beta chains were read from a single sample in a study of T cell responses to AZD1222 COVID-19 vaccine. Data came from immunoSEQ multiplex PCR; TCRdb stores just in-frame clones and leaves some out. The sample has about 170,000 clones; around 90% are singletons. Sequencing used peripheral blood, obtained on day 0 of AZD1222 vaccination. Receptors were obtained from an adult in good health. Both conserved end residues are part of each CDR3. D genes are given only for firm matches. Clone size is shown for a subset of rows, as once, few, many or a class of expanded clone.

14,.,TRBV5-1,.,TRBJ1-1,TGCGCCAGCATCATCGGACCGCCTGGGACTGAAGCTTTCTTT,CASIIGPPGTEAFF
14,TRBD2,TRBV4-1,.,TRBJ2-7,TGCGCCAGCAGCCCCTGGCGGGAGGGCTACGAGCAGTACTTC,CASSPWREGYEQYF
15,.,TRBV5-5,.,TRBJ1-2,TGTGCCAGCAGCCCCCTATCGGTCAGGGCTTATGGCTACACCTTC,CASSPLSVRAYGYTF
13,.,TRBV19,.,TRBJ2-2,TGTGCCAGTAGTATAGATCGATCCGGGGAGCTGTTTTTT,CASSIDRSGELFF
16,.,TRBV9,.,TRBJ2-1,TGTGCCAGCAGCGCCGGCGGGTTCGCCTCCTACAATGAGCAGTTCTTC,CASSAGGFASYNEQFF
13,.,TRBV5-4,.,TRBJ1-1,TGTGCCAGCAGCTTTGGAGGAGGGACTGAAGCTTTCTTT,CASSFGGGTEAFF
16,TRBD1,TRBV27,.,TRBJ1-5,TGTGCCAGCAGTTGGCTAGGACAGGGGAAGGATCAGCCCCAGCATTTT,CASSWLGQGKDQPQHF
15,.,TRBV6-1,.,TRBJ1-5,TGTGCCAGCAGTGAAGATCCAGGTCGAAATCAGCCCCAGCATTTT,CASSEDPGRNQPQHF
16,TRBD1,TRBV5-1,few,TRBJ1-6,TGCGCCAGCAGCTTACAGGGGATGGTAGATAATTCACCCCTCCACTTT,CASSLQGMVDNSPLHF
14,.,TRBV19,.,TRBJ1-2,TGTGCCAGTAGTACTGGACACCGGAGGTATGGCTACACCTTC,CASSTGHRRYGYTF
14,.,TRBV5-1,.,TRBJ1-4,TGCGCCAGCAGCTTAGGGATGGCGGATGAAAAACTGTTTTTT,CASSLGMADEKLFF
17,TRBD2,TRBV7-2,.,TRBJ2-7,TGTGCCAGCAGCTTAGGTTCTAGCGGGGGGGCGGCCTACGAGCAGTACTTC,CASSLGSSGGAAYEQYF
17,TRBD2,TRBV7-6,.,TRBJ2-2,TGTGCCAGCAGCTTAACCCGGAGAGCGGGACGGACCGGGGAGCTGTTTTTT,CASSLTRRAGRTGELFF
18,.,TRBV7-9,.,TRBJ2-5,TGTGCCAGCAGCTTAATCGCATTAGGGGCTGGAGGTCAAGAGACCCAGTACTTC,CASSLIALGAGGQETQYF
16,TRBD2,TRBV5-1,.,TRBJ2-3,TGCGCCAGCAGCTTGGGGCTAGCGGGAGCCGCGGATACGCAGTATTTT,CASSLGLAGAADTQYF
15,.,TRBV7-2,.,TRBJ2-7,TGTGCCAGCAGCTTAAGAGCCCCTACGTCCTACGAGCAGTACTTC,CASSLRAPTSYEQYF
13,.,TRBV29-1,.,TRBJ1-6,TGCAGCGTTGCGAGGACAGATAATTCACCCCTCCACTTT,CSVARTDNSPLHF
13,.,TRBV11-2,.,TRBJ2-7,TGTGCCAGCAGCTTTCAGGGCGTCTACGAGCAGTACTTC,CASSFQGVYEQYF
13,.,TRBV19,.,TRBJ1-1,TGTGCCAGTAGTATTGGACCGAACACTGAAGCTTTCTTT,CASSIGPNTEAFF
13,.,TRBV27,once,TRBJ2-7,TGTGCCAGCGGTTACAGGGTCAACTACGAGCAGTACTTC,CASGYRVNYEQYF
16,TRBD2,TRBV12-5,.,TRBJ2-5,TGTGCTAGTGGTCAAGGACTAGCGGGAGTACAAGAGACCCAGTACTTC,CASGQGLAGVQETQYF
16,.,TRBV5-1,.,TRBJ2-3,TGCGCCAGCAGCGTGTATCGGGCCTCAGATCTGGATACGCAGTATTTT,CASSVYRASDLDTQYF
16,.,TRBV11-2,.,TRBJ2-2,TGTGCCAGCAGCCCGGATGGGGCTAGAGGGGCCGGGGAGCTGTTTTTT,CASSPDGARGAGELFF
14,.,TRBV18,.,TRBJ2-1,TGTGCCAGCTCACCACCGGCTAGCCCCAATGAGCAGTTCTTC,CASSPPASPNEQFF
18,TRBD2,TRBV4-1,.,TRBJ2-7,TGCGCCAGCAGCCAAGATATTGTAAGCGGGAGGGCCCCGGGGGAGCAGTACTTC,CASSQDIVSGRAPGEQYF
13,.,TRBV21-1,.,TRBJ1-1,TGTGCCAGCAGCAAATGGCAGGGGAGGGTAGCTTTCTTT,CASSKWQGRVAFF
15,.,TRBV19,few,TRBJ1-6,TGTGCCAGTAGTATTAGTGACAGACGGAGGTCACCCCTCCACTTT,CASSISDRRRSPLHF
16,.,TRBV30,.,TRBJ1-4,TGTGCCTGGAGTAAGGGGCGTCCGGCAACTAATGAAAAACTGTTTTTT,CAWSKGRPATNEKLFF
15,.,TRBV28,.,TRBJ1-4,TGTGCCAGCACCCTACAGGGTGGAGCTAATGAAAAACTGTTTTTT,CASTLQGGANEKLFF
12,.,TRBV12-3/TRBV12-4,.,TRBJ2-1,TGTGCCAGCAGTTTAAGGAGGGGGCGGCGGTTCTTC,CASSLRRGRRFF
15,.,TRBV19,once,TRBJ2-1,TGTGCCAGTAGTATAGTTGGTAAAGACTACAATGAGCAGTTCTTC,CASSIVGKDYNEQFF
10,.,TRBV4-1,once,TRBJ2-7,TGCGCCAGCAGCCAAGGGGAGCAGTACTTC,CASSQGEQYF
17,.,TRBV5-4,.,TRBJ1-1,TGTGCCAGCAGCTTGTCTGGATTAGGGCCGATGAACACTGAAGCTTTCTTT,CASSLSGLGPMNTEAFF
13,.,TRBV7-8,.,TRBJ2-4,TGTGCCAGCAGCAGTCCGGGGCGAGACATTCAGTACTTC,CASSSPGRDIQYF
16,TRBD1,TRBV3-1/TRBV3-2,.,TRBJ1-2,TGTGCCAGCAGCCCAGTCGCCGGACAGGGGGCCGGAGGCTACACCTTC,CASSPVAGQGAGGYTF
13,.,TRBV5-8,.,TRBJ1-6,TGTGCCAGCAGCTTTTCCCGGAATTCACCCCTCCACTTT,CASSFSRNSPLHF
16,TRBD1,TRBV19,.,TRBJ1-2,TGTGCCAGTAGTATAGATCGGGACAGTTCGTGGTATGGCTACACCTTC,CASSIDRDSSWYGYTF
18,TRBD1,TRBV5-1,.,TRBJ1-4,TGCGCCAGCACCCGGGGAGGGACAGCCTTCCCAACTAATGAAAAACTGTTTTTT,CASTRGGTAFPTNEKLFF
15,TRBD1,TRBV6-5,.,TRBJ2-7,TGTGCCAGCAGTTACTCGGCTACAGGGGGCTACGAGCAGTACTTC,CASSYSATGGYEQYF
14,.,TRBV7-6,.,TRBJ2-1,TGTGCCAGCAGCAACCGGGCCTCCCAGGGTGAGCAGTTCTTC,CASSNRASQGEQFF
15,.,TRBV7-7,.,TRBJ1-1,TGTGCTAGCAGCCTACCCCAGGGGCCGAACACTGAAGCTTTCTTT,CASSLPQGPNTEAFF
15,TRBD1,TRBV12-5,.,TRBJ2-7,TGTGCTAGTGTGACCCCCGGGACAGGGGGCTACGAGCAGTACTTC,CASVTPGTGGYEQYF
17,.,TRBV6-6,few,TRBJ1-2,TGTGCCAGCAGTCGGGGTTTATCGGACAGAAGAGTCTATGGCTACACCTTC,CASSRGLSDRRVYGYTF
13,.,TRBV7-6,.,TRBJ2-3,TGTGCCAGCAGCTTAGTACCCACAGATACGCAGTATTTT,CASSLVPTDTQYF
15,TRBD2,TRBV2,.,TRBJ2-1,TGTGCCAGCAACCCGGGACTAGCGGGGGGAAATGAGCAGTTCTTC,CASNPGLAGGNEQFF
11,TRBD1,TRBV28,once,TRBJ1-1,TGTGCCAGCAGGGACAGGTCTGAAGCTTTCTTT,CASRDRSEAFF
16,.,TRBV19,.,TRBJ1-1,TGTGCCAGTAGTATGATGGTCGCGGCGTTGAACACTGAAGCTTTCTTT,CASSMMVAALNTEAFF
14,TRBD2,TRBV28,.,TRBJ2-7,TGTGCCAGCAGTTCAGGACTAGCGGGCTCCGAGCAGTACTTC,CASSSGLAGSEQYF
12,.,TRBV3-1/TRBV3-2,once,TRBJ1-1,TGTGCCAGCAGCCAGCGCGGGACTGAAGCTTTCTTT,CASSQRGTEAFF
13,TRBD2,TRBV18,.,TRBJ2-7,TGTGCCAGCTCACCCGGGAGGGACTACGAGCAGTACTTC,CASSPGRDYEQYF